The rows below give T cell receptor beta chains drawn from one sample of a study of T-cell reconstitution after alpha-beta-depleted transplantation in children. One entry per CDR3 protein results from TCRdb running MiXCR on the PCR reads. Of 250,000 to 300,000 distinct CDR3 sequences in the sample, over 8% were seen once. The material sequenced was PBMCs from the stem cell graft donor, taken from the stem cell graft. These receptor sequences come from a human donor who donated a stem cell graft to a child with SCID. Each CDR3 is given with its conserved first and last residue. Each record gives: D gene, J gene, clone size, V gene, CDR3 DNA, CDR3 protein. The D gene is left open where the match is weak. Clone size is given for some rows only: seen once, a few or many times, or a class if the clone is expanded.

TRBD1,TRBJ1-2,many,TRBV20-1,TGCAGTGCAAAAGGGACAGGGGGCGATGGCTACACCTTC,CSAKGTGGDGYTF
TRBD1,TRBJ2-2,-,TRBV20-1,TGCAGTGCTAGCCACCGGGACAGGGGACGGATCGGGGAGCTGTTTTTT,CSASHRDRGRIGELFF
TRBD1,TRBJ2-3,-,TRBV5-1,TGCGCCAGCAAAGGACAGGGAACAGATACGCAGTATTTT,CASKGQGTDTQYF
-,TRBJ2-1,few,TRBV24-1,TGTGCCACCAGTGATTCGGAGACCCACGGTCTCAATGAGCAGTTCTTC,CATSDSETHGLNEQFF
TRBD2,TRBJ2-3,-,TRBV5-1,TGCGCCAGCAGGTTAGCGGGGGCGAACACAGATACGCAGTATTTT,CASRLAGANTDTQYF
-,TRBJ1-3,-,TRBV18,TGTGCCAGCTCACCAGCGGGTCTTGGAAACACCATATATTTT,CASSPAGLGNTIYF
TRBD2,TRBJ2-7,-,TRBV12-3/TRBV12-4,TGTGCCAGCAGTAGTACGGTCGGACTAGCCACATACGAGCAGTACTTC,CASSSTVGLATYEQYF
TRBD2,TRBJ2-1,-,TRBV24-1,TGTGCCACCAGTGATCCCCTAGCGGGGGAGACGGATGAGCAGTTCTTC,CATSDPLAGETDEQFF
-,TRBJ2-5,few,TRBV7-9,TGTGCCAGCAGTCCCCCGGGGAAACTCCAAGAGACCCAGTACTTC,CASSPPGKLQETQYF
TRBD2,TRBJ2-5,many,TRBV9,TGTGCCAGCAGCTCCCGGACTAGCGGAGAGACCCAGTACTTC,CASSSRTSGETQYF
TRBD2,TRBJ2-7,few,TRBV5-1,TGCGCCAGCAGCTTGGAGCGGGGGACCTACGAGCAGTACTTC,CASSLERGTYEQYF
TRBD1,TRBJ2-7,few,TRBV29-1,TGCAGCGTTGAAACTCTGTCGGGACAGGGGATACTCTACGAGCAGTACTTC,CSVETLSGQGILYEQYF
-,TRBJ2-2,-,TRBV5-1,TGCGCCAGCAGCTTGGTCACCACAGCCCTGAACACCGGGGAGCTGTTTTTT,CASSLVTTALNTGELFF
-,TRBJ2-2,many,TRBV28,TGTGCCAGCAGGGCGACCGGGGAGCTGTTTTTT,CASRATGELFF
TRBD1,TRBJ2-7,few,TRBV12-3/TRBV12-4,TGTGCCAGCAGTCCCGGACAGGACCCTCTGAACGAGCAGTACTTC,CASSPGQDPLNEQYF
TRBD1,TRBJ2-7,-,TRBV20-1,TGCAGTGCTACGGACAGGTGGGCCTACGAGCAGTACTTC,CSATDRWAYEQYF
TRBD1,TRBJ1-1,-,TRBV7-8,TGTGCCAGCAGCCTGCAGACAGGGCTAATGAACACTGAAGCTTTCTTT,CASSLQTGLMNTEAFF
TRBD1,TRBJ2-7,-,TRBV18,TGTGCCAGCAGCGGGGGACAGGGGTTCTACGAGCAGTACTTC,CASSGGQGFYEQYF
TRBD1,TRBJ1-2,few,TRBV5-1,TGCGCCAGCGGCCAATCGGGACAGTCATTCGGCTACACCTTC,CASGQSGQSFGYTF
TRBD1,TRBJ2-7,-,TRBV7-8,TGTGCCAGCAGCTTAGCGCCGGACAGGGTGCCCTACGAGCAGTACTTC,CASSLAPDRVPYEQYF
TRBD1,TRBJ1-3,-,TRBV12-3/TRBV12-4,TGTGCCAGCACCGGGACAGGGTGGGGAAACACCATATATTTT,CASTGTGWGNTIYF
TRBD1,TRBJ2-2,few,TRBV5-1,TGCGCCAGCAGACCAGGGGGCCCTGTGACCGGGGAGCTGTTTTTT,CASRPGGPVTGELFF
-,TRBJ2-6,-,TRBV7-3,TGTGCCAGCAGCTTAACGAGGGCCAACGTCCTGACTTTC,CASSLTRANVLTF
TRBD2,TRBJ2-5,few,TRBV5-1,TGCGCCAGCAGCTTGGCCGTAAGCGGGGGGGCCTTAGAGACCCAGTACTTC,CASSLAVSGGALETQYF
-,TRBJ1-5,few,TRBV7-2,TGTGCCAGCAGCTTAGCGAAGGGGAATCAGCCCCAGCATTTT,CASSLAKGNQPQHF
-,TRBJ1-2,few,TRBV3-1,TGTGCCAGCAGCCAAGAACAGAGGCTGGGCTATGGCTACACCTTC,CASSQEQRLGYGYTF
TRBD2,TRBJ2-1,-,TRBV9,TGTGCCAGCAGTAACCTAGCGGGGGGGAGCTCCTACAATGAGCAGTTCTTC,CASSNLAGGSSYNEQFF
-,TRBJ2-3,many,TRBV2,TGTGCCAGCAGTGACAGGCGCACAGATACGCAGTATTTT,CASSDRRTDTQYF
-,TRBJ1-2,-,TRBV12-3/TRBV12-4,TGTGCCAGCAGCAGTGGGACGTTACACTATGGCTACACCTTC,CASSSGTLHYGYTF
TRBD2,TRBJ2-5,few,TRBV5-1,TGCGCCAGCAGCTTTAGTCCTAGCGGGGTCCAAGAGACCCAGTACTTC,CASSFSPSGVQETQYF
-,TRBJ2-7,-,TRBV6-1,TGTGCCAGCAGAGTTATTGGACTCCCCTACGAGCAGTACTTC,CASRVIGLPYEQYF
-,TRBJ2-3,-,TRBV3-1,TGTGCCAGCTGCAAGCAGGTGACTGGGACACATACGCAGTATTTT,CASCKQVTGTHTQYF
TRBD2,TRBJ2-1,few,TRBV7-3,TGTGCCAGCAGCCCCCAAGGAAGCGGGGGGCTTCCATCCTACAATGAGCAGTTCTTC,CASSPQGSGGLPSYNEQFF
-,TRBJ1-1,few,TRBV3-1,TGTGCCAGCACCGGATCGAACACTGAAGCTTTCTTT,CASTGSNTEAFF